This T cell receptor beta chain is from a study of shared clonotypes between healthy human individuals. Study-wide context: For every donor, three CD4 naive, three CD4 memory, two CD8 naive and one CD8 memory plates were used. General observations from the study: The study's rarefaction showed incomplete sorted-subset sequencing despite large depth.

Cells designated naive CD8 were CD45RO-negative and were positively selected for CCR7, with terminally differentiated effector memory CD45RA+ cells excluded. Every one of the donors was a Caucasian adult that lived in Nashville, Tennessee. Germline CDR1 and CDR2: LNHNV and YYDKDF (reference sequence). The V end was cut by 8 bases, the J end by 5 bases, with 7 bases between. This CDR3 region has 10 residues. Assay execution proceeded at the deep level. Method: immunoSEQ multiplex PCR; TCRdb's copy keeps in-frame clones and lacks some. The sample lists hundreds of thousands of clones, 85% to 95% occurring once. As for this clone: The antigen is not known.

The chain recombines TRBV15 with TRBJ2-7, with D unclear. This TCR was recovered from a woman between 25 and 40 years old in good health. The sequencing sample was made of naive CD8+ T cells sorted from blood. The DNA for the CDR3 is TGTGCCACCGGCTTCCACGAGCAGTACTTC. Residues: CATGFHEQYF.